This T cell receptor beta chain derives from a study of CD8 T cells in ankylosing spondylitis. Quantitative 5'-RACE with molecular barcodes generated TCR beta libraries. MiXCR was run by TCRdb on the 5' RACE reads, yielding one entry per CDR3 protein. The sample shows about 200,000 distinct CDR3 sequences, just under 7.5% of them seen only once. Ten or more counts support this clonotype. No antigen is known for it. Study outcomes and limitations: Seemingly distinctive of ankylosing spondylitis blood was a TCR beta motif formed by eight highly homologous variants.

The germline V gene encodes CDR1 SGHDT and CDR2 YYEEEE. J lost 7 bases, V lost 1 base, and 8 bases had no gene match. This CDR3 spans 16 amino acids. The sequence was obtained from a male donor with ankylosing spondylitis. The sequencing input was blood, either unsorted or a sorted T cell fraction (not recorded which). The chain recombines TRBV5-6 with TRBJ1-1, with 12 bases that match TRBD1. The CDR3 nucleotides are TGTGCCAGCAGCTTGTTCCCGGGACAGGGGGCGAGTGAAGCTTTCTTT. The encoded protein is CASSLFPGQGASEAFF.